This T cell receptor beta chain was identified in a study of T-cell memory formation after mild COVID-19. Turning to this clonotype: Its antigen is unidentified.

MiXCR, run by TCRdb on the 5' RACE reads, gives a single entry per CDR3 protein. The repertoire holds 250,000 to 350,000 distinct CDR3 sequences, with approximately 14% as singletons. General study findings and limits: Balance between CD4 and CD8 was seen in clones contracting day 15 to 85, and a CD4+ lean was seen in later expanders. Researchers could not confirm that second-wave clones peaking on day 37 targeted SARS-CoV-2. Largely, contracting CD4+ clones fell within CM and EM, and contracting CD8+ clones within EMRA. Pre-infection memory carried some responding clones, suggesting that cross-reactive memory joined.

The source of this sequence is a man between 18 and 29 years old who had mild COVID-19 (a few samples of this study predate the infection). Cell type and time point are not known. The specimen was PBMCs or a T cell subset sorted from them (not recorded which).

CDR3 bases: TGTGCCAGCAGCCTGGGGGGTTTGAGCAATCAGCCCCAGCATTTT. The encoded protein is CASSLGGLSNQPQHF. The chain is built from TRBV7-9 and TRBJ1-5, with a weak D call TRBD1 (5 bases). The germline gives CDR1 SEHNR, CDR2 FQNEAQ (reference sequence). V lost 5 bases, J lost 1 base, and 12 bases lay in between. This CDR3 spans 15 amino acids.